This T cell receptor beta chain was captured in a study of graft-versus-host responses after intestinal transplantation. Background on the study: Tacrolimus plus steroids were given to all recipients for approximately 3 years, preceded by anti-thymocyte globulin induction.

Measured with immunoSEQ multiplex PCR; TCRdb has only the in-frame clones, and not every one. The profile shows roughly 120,000 clones, around 92% of them singletons. This clone occurred a few times. Its antigen is still unknown. Other DNA sequences in the sample encode the same CDR3. V lost 3 bases, J lost 2 bases, and 8 bases lay in between. This CDR3 has 13 residues. From germline, CDR1 is LNHDA and CDR2 SQIVND (reference sequence). The specimen comprised unstimulated CD8+ T cells sorted from spleen or lymph node cells, sampled before transplant. The sequence derives from a human donor who was the organ donor for an intestinal transplant. V usage is TRBV19 and J usage is TRBJ2-7; no clear D. The DNA of the CDR3 is TGTGCCAGTAGTATCGGTATCACCTACGAGCAGTACTTC. Translated: CASSIGITYEQYF.